The 23 T cell receptor beta chains listed next were all sequenced from one sample in a study of blood T cell repertoires in COVID-19. Sequenced by immunoSEQ multiplex PCR; TCRdb stores in-frame clones only, minus some. The top ten hold about 9.6% of the sample, which has 150,000 to 200,000 clones, 65% to 90% seen once. The sample consisted of peripheral blood. These receptors all come from a man between 50 and 59 years old with active or convalescent COVID-19.

V is TRBV28 and J is TRBJ2-1; 8 nucleotides match TRBD2. The junction had 11 bases not matched to a gene; V was cut back by 4 bases and J by 9 bases. This CDR3 is 15 amino acids long. Per the germline V gene, CDR1 is MDHEN and CDR2 is SYDVKM. The CDR3 DNA follows: TGTGCCAGCAGTTCCCCCGGGACTAGTTCGGGTGAGCAGTTCTTC. Translating it yields CASSSPGTSSGEQFF. The whole variable domain, filled in from reference TRBV28 and TRBJ2-1, reads DVKVTQSSRYLVKRTGEKVFLECVQDMDHENMFWYRQDPGLGLRLIYFSYDVKMKEKGDIPEGYSVSREKKERFSLILESASTNQTSMYLCASSSPGTSSGEQFFGPGTRLTVL.

CDR3 nucleotide sequence: TGTGCCAGCAGTGCCGGGACTAGCGGGAGGGGATACAATGAGCAGTTCTTC. It is translated as CASSAGTSGRGYNEQFF. The chain joins TRBV6-1 to TRBJ2-1; 16 bases map to TRBD2. V gave up 4 bases and J gave up 4 bases; unmatched junction bases: 4. The CDR3 spans 17 residues. Germline V gene lookup returns CDR1 MNHNS and CDR2 SASEGT.

The rearrangement links TRBV10-3 to TRBJ1-2, with D possibly TRBD1 on 6 matching bases. CDR1 and CDR2 from the germline V gene are ENHRY and SYGVKD. CDR3 length equals 14 residues. Trimming pared 0 bases from V and 6 bases from J, leaving 11 bases between. This chain's CDR3 is CAISESSGEHGYTF. Here the CDR3 DNA reads TGTGCCATCAGTGAGTCGTCAGGGGAACATGGCTACACCTTC.

This chain connects TRBV7-9 to TRBJ2-6; 7 bases are a match to TRBD1. The CDR3 spans 18 residues. Germline V gene sequence: CDR1 SEHNR, CDR2 FQNEAQ (reference sequence). V was pared by 7 bases and J by 1 base, with 13 bases of the junction left unmatched. This CDR3 reads CASIKTGTAGSGANVLTF. The CDR3 DNA follows: TGTGCCAGCATCAAAACCGGGACAGCAGGATCTGGGGCCAACGTCCTGACTTTC.

This chain joins TRBV30 and TRBJ1-2; D perhaps matches TRBD1 (6 bases). This CDR3 is built from 14 residues. Trimming took 7 bases from V and 3 from J, leaving 18 bases between them. The germline gives CDR1 GTSNPN, CDR2 SVGIG (reference sequence). This CDR3 reads CASYTTGLDYGYTF. The CDR3 DNA reads as TGTGCCTCTTACACCACAGGGTTGGACTATGGCTACACCTTC.

The gene calls are TRBV6-5 and TRBJ2-3; D is perhaps TRBD1 (6 bases). CDR3 length: 14 residues. Germline values: CDR1 MNHEY, CDR2 SVGAGI. V was cut by 2 bases and J by 2 bases, with 8 bases left in between. CDR3 residues: CASSYGGPTDTQYF. The CDR3 DNA is TGTGCCAGCAGTTACGGGGGCCCCACAGATACGCAGTATTTT.

This clone was seen a handful of times. A junction end diverges from the germline sequence, so it may reflect a read error. V usage is TRBV27 and J usage is TRBJ2-7; no reliable D call. The CDR3 is 9 residues long. Germline V gives CDR1 MNHEY, CDR2 SMNVEV (reference sequence). For the CDR3, the DNA is TGTGCCAGCAGTTCCGACATGAACTTC. Amino acid sequence: CASSSDMNF.

The chain has TRBV10-3 and TRBJ1-1; D may be TRBD1 (5 bases). CDR3 length: 13 amino acids. Germline loops: CDR1 ENHRY, CDR2 SYGVKD. V lost 6 bases and J lost 3, with 11 bases in between. CDR3 DNA: TGTGCCATCAGCCAAACAGGACACACTGAAGCTTTCTTT. Translated, it gives CAISQTGHTEAFF.

This sequence joins TRBV28 and TRBJ1-4; D is undetermined. Germline values: CDR1 MDHEN, CDR2 SYDVKM. This CDR3 is 14 amino acids long. Trimming cost V 3 bases and J 7 bases, with 12 bases left between them. The CDR3 is CASSFFRAGEKLFF. The DNA of the CDR3 is TGTGCCAGCAGTTTTTTTCGGGCGGGTGAAAAACTGTTTTTT.

The chain uses TRBV5-1 and TRBJ1-6; D unclear. CDR1 and CDR2 from the germline V gene are SGHRS and YFSETQ. This CDR3 is built from 14 residues. V was clipped by 4 bases and J by 5 bases, with 10 bases between them. In nucleotides, the CDR3 is TGCGCCAGCAGCCCCTGGGGAGATAATTCACCCCTCCACTTT. Protein sequence: CASSPWGDNSPLHF.

The V call is TRBV7-2, the J call TRBJ1-3; 9 nucleotides align to TRBD1. There are 15 residues in the CDR3. Germline V gene sequence: CDR1 SGHTA, CDR2 FQGNSA. J lost 2 bases, V lost 6 bases, and 5 bases had no gene match. The DNA of the CDR3 is TGTGCCAGCAGTTGGACAGGGGCGACTGGAAACACCATATATTTT. Its translation: CASSWTGATGNTIYF.

The chain combines TRBV21-1 with TRBJ2-5; TRBD1 was called by the table and not checked on the DNA. TRBV21-1 represents a pseudogene. This CDR3 spans 17 amino acids. The CDR3 here is CASSKMGTGEARETQYF. For the CDR3, the DNA is TGTGCCAGCAGCAAAATGGGGACAGGGGAGGCCAGGGAGACCCAGTACTTC.

The gene calls are TRBV2 and TRBJ1-2; no definite D call. From germline, CDR1 is SNHLY and CDR2 FYNNEI. V lost 8 bases, J lost 1 base, and 11 bases lay in between. This CDR3 is 13 amino acids long. CDR3 region: CASRSEGNYGYTF. The CDR3 coding sequence is TGTGCCAGCCGGAGTGAAGGTAACTATGGCTACACCTTC.

This sequence joins TRBV2 and TRBJ1-5; possible D gene TRBD1, 6 bases. The CDR3 spans 14 residues. CDR1 is SNHLY, CDR2 FYNNEI, per germline. V lost 6 bases, J lost 2 bases, and 11 bases lay in between. As DNA, the CDR3 is TGTGCCAGCAGGATAGGGGGGGGCAATCAGCCCCAGCATTTT. Encoded protein: CASRIGGGNQPQHF.

This rearrangement joins TRBV19 to TRBJ2-5, with D unresolved. Germline lookup yields CDR1 LNHDA and CDR2 SQIVND (reference sequence). Trimming cost V 5 bases and J 1 base, with 2 bases left between them. CDR3 size: 11 residues. The CDR3 nucleotides are TGTGCCAGTAGTCTCCAAGAGACCCAGTACTTC. It codes for CASSLQETQYF.

The chain is built from TRBV6-6 and TRBJ2-5; TRBD1 matches at 9 bases. Germline values: CDR1 MNHNY, CDR2 SVGAGI (reference sequence). V gave up 5 bases and J gave up 4 bases; unmatched junction bases: 5. The CDR3 runs to 14 residues. The DNA of the CDR3 is TGTGCCAGCAGTACCGGGACAGGGACAGAGACCCAGTACTTC. It codes for CASSTGTGTETQYF.

The V gene is TRBV23-1, the J gene TRBJ2-1; TRBD1 matches at 9 bases. TRBV23-1 is annotated as an ORF whose role is uncertain. With 10 bases clipped from V and 7 bases from J, the junction kept 14 bases outside the gene matches. The CDR3 totals 15 residues. The CDR3 region has the DNA TGCGCCATCAAAGCCACAGGGGGCTTAAGTAATGAGCAGTTCTTC. Translation: CAIKATGGLSNEQFF.

About this clone itself: One junction end does not reproduce the germline sequence, and a read error may be involved. This chain joins TRBV24-1 and TRBJ2-1, with a tentative D call TRBD2 (6 bases). CDR3 size: 13 residues. The V gene's germline CDR1 is KGHDR and CDR2 SFDVKD. The CDR3 is CATSDLPGVQYVF. CDR3 nucleotide sequence: TGTGCCACCAGTGATTTGCCGGGGGTCCAGTATGTCTTC.

CDR3 loop: CASRDTVNTEAFF. The CDR3 DNA follows: TGTGCCAGCAGAGACACCGTGAACACTGAAGCTTTCTTT. The V gene is TRBV6-5, the J gene TRBJ1-1; D is unclear. The CDR3 has 13 residues. The V end lost 6 bases, the J end lost 0 bases, and 8 bases lay between the germline ends. The V gene's germline CDR1 is MNHEY and CDR2 SVGAGI.

The chain uses TRBV9 and TRBJ1-4; the D is unclear. Germline lookup yields CDR1 SGDLS and CDR2 YYNGEE. The length of the CDR3 is 13 residues. The V and J ends lost 0 bases and 8 bases respectively, with 8 bases between them. CDR3 sequence reads: CASSVGMEEKLFF. CDR3 in DNA: TGTGCCAGCAGCGTAGGGATGGAGGAAAAACTGTTTTTT.

This clone turned up a few times. This chain connects TRBV2 to TRBJ2-3, with TRBD2 matching over 7 bases. The CDR3 sequence is 14 residues long. Losses at the gene ends were 8 bases for V and 0 bases for J; bases not matched to a gene: 5. In germline, CDR1 is SNHLY, CDR2 FYNNEI. The DNA for the CDR3 is TGTGCCAGCCTAGCGGCCCCTAGCACAGATACGCAGTATTTT. Translated: CASLAAPSTDTQYF.

V usage is TRBV20-1 and J usage is TRBJ2-1; 7 bases agree with TRBD1. This CDR3 is built from 14 residues. J was trimmed by 5 bases and V by 3 bases; bases with no gene match: 7. Germline V gives CDR1 DFQATT, CDR2 SNEGSKA (reference sequence). The CDR3, as DNA: TGCAGTGCTAGTCCCGGGACAGATAACAATGAGCAGTTCTTC. This encodes CSASPGTDNNEQFF.

The chain employs TRBV28 and TRBJ1-4; perhaps TRBD1 as D (6 bases). The CDR3 contains 13 residues. Germline lookup yields CDR1 MDHEN and CDR2 SYDVKM. V gave up 4 bases and J gave up 6 bases, with 9 bases separating them. CDR3 protein: CASSYQGYEKLFF. The DNA for the CDR3 is TGTGCCAGCAGTTACCAGGGGTATGAAAAACTGTTTTTT.